These 17 T cell receptor beta chains were all obtained from the same sample, sequenced in a study of T cells in Graves' hyperthyroidism and ophthalmopathy. Regions amplified from RNA transcripts were the TCR beta CDR3 regions. TCR CDR3 regions were first amplified by RT-PCR with HTBI primers. A single record per CDR3 protein comes from TCRdb applying MiXCR to the multiplex PCR reads. The sample records a few hundred thousand distinct CDR3 sequences, 17% being singletons. Sequencing used blood. All receptors come from a woman in her sixties or seventies with Graves' ophthalmopathy.

This clonotype was recorded a few times. This chain links TRBV5-8 with TRBJ1-5, with D perhaps TRBD1 (6 bases). Germline V lookup: CDR1 SGHTS, CDR2 YDEGEE. This CDR3 comprises 15 residues. Trimming took off 6 bases at V and 1 base at J, with 14 bases between the two ends. The CDR3 DNA sequence: TGTGCCAGCACCACAGGGACTCGGAGCAATCAGCCCCAGCATTTT. This sequence encodes CASTTGTRSNQPQHF.

This clonotype has only a few counts. The rearrangement uses TRBV12-3 or TRBV12-4 and TRBJ2-7; TRBD1 matches 8 bases. V trimming: 6 bases; J trimming: 0 bases; junction bases outside the gene matches: 13. The CDR3 loop spans 17 amino acids. The CDR3 here is CASSPRTGQGSSYEQYF. CDR3 DNA: TGTGCCAGCAGCCCACGTACCGGACAGGGAAGCTCCTACGAGCAGTACTTC.

In its sample, this clonotype was seen many times. The CDR3 here is CASSQDPGGIMNTEAFF. CDR3 nucleotides: TGTGCCAGCAGCCAAGATCCAGGGGGGATCATGAACACTGAAGCTTTCTTT. This chain uses TRBV3-1 with TRBJ1-1; 7 bases fit TRBD1. V was clipped by 0 bases and J by 0 bases; unmatched bases: 7. This CDR3 contains 17 residues. Germline V gene data show CDR1 as LGHDT and CDR2 as YNNKEL (reference sequence).

Many counts were recorded for this clonotype. The chain employs TRBV3-1 and TRBJ1-4; D not resolved. Germline V gene sequence: CDR1 LGHDT, CDR2 YNNKEL (reference sequence). The V end was cut by 4 bases, the J end by 0 bases, with 6 bases between. The CDR3 has 14 residues. This chain's CDR3 is CASSPSATNEKLFF. The CDR3 DNA follows: TGTGCCAGCAGCCCCTCTGCAACTAATGAAAAACTGTTTTTT.

In this sample, this clonotype turned up a few times. The V call is TRBV10-3, the J call TRBJ2-3; D is undetermined. CDR3 length equals 15 residues. Germline CDR1 ENHRY, CDR2 SYGVKD. Trimming left V 3 bases short and J 6 bases short, with 16 bases between. CDR3 in amino acids: CAISEWRGSSDTQYF. DNA for the CDR3: TGTGCCATCAGTGAATGGCGTGGATCATCGGATACGCAGTATTTT.

The genes are TRBV5-1 and TRBJ2-7, with a possible D match to TRBD2 (6 bases). The V gene's germline CDR1 is SGHRS and CDR2 YFSETQ. Trimming removed 0 bases at V and 7 bases at J, with 17 bases between. The CDR3 sequence is 15 residues long. CDR3 sequence reads: CASSLAPPTSREQYF. In nucleotides, the CDR3 is TGCGCCAGCAGCTTGGCCCCTCCTACTAGCAGGGAGCAGTACTTC. Full variable domain (rest looked up from reference TRBV5-1 and TRBJ2-7): KAGVTQTPRYLIKTRGQQVTLSCSPISGHRSVSWYQQTPGQGLQFLFEYFSETQRNKGNFPGRFSGRQFSNSRSEMNVSTLELGDSALYLCASSLAPPTSREQYFGPGTRLTVT.

The chain uses TRBV7-9 and TRBJ1-1, with D possibly matching TRBD1 (5 bases). CDR1 and CDR2 (germline): SEHNR, FQNEAQ (reference sequence). The CDR3 consists of 15 residues. V shed 3 bases and J shed 0 bases, with 11 bases lying between them. The CDR3 region is CASSFDSSLNTEAFF. The CDR3, as DNA: TGTGCCAGCAGCTTCGACAGTAGTTTGAACACTGAAGCTTTCTTT.

The table lists this clonotype with many counts. The chain joins TRBV28 to TRBJ2-7; 8 bases fit TRBD1. The J segment lost 3 bases and the V segment lost 7 bases, leaving 8 bases of the junction unmatched. Germline values: CDR1 MDHEN, CDR2 SYDVKM. The CDR3 is 14 residues long. The CDR3 region is CASTQTGAIYEQYF. In DNA form, the CDR3 reads TGTGCCAGCACTCAGACAGGGGCGATCTACGAGCAGTACTTC.

This clonotype was recorded many times. V and J are TRBV12-5 and TRBJ2-3; 7 bases line up with TRBD2. Germline V lookup: CDR1 LGHNT, CDR2 FRNRAP. The ends lost 7 bases at V and 6 bases at J; junction bases unmatched: 13. The CDR3 is made up of 15 amino acids. CDR3 sequence: CASAWMGGGTDTQYF. For the CDR3, the DNA is TGTGCTAGTGCCTGGATGGGCGGGGGAACGGATACGCAGTATTTT. Full variable domain (rest looked up from reference TRBV12-5 and TRBJ2-3): DARVTQTPRHKVTEMGQEVTMRCQPILGHNTVFWYRQTMMQGLELLAYFRNRAPLDDSGMPKDRFSAEMPDATLATLKIQPSEPRDSAVYFCASAWMGGGTDTQYFGPGTRLTVL.

V is TRBV4-1 and J is TRBJ2-5; 8 bases are a match to TRBD2. The CDR3 spans 18 residues. V was pared by 1 base and J by 4 bases, with 14 bases of the junction left unmatched. Looked up from germline, CDR1 is MGHRA and CDR2 is YSYEKL. This CDR3 reads CASSQAPPGRGGAETQYF. The DNA of the CDR3 is TGCGCCAGCAGCCAAGCTCCCCCCGGGAGGGGAGGAGCAGAGACCCAGTACTTC.

The V call is TRBV19, the J call TRBJ2-3; TRBD1 aligns across 10 bases. This CDR3 contains 15 residues. The junction had 6 bases not matched to a gene; V was cut back by 5 bases and J by 4 bases. In germline, CDR1 is LNHDA, CDR2 SQIVND (reference sequence). The CDR3 is CASSGPGQGSDTQYF. CDR3 coding DNA: TGTGCCAGTAGTGGACCGGGACAGGGGTCAGATACGCAGTATTTT. Complete variable domain (other parts from reference TRBV19 and TRBJ2-3): DGGITQSPKYLFRKEGQNVTLSCEQNLNHDAMYWYRQDPGQGLRLIYYSQIVNDFQKGDIAEGYSVSREKKESFPLTVTSAQKNPTAFYLCASSGPGQGSDTQYFGPGTRLTVL.

This clonotype was observed a handful of times. The chain combines TRBV10-3 with TRBJ2-7; 9 nucleotides line up with TRBD2. The CDR3 is 15 amino acids. CDR1 is ENHRY and CDR2 is SYGVKD in the germline V gene. The V gene end was trimmed by 0 bases and the J gene end by 3 bases; junction bases not matched to a gene: 3. The CDR3 protein is CAISESLAGHYEQYF. In DNA form, the CDR3 reads TGTGCCATCAGTGAGTCCCTAGCGGGACACTACGAGCAGTACTTC.

In its sample, this clonotype was seen a few times. CDR3 loop: CASSEDRRQYF. CDR3 in DNA: TGTGCCAGCAGTGAGGACAGGAGGCAGTACTTC. V gene TRBV6-2 or TRBV6-3 combines with J gene TRBJ2-7; 7 nucleotides align to TRBD1. Unmatched junction bases numbered 4, after V lost 5 bases and J lost 9 bases. The CDR3 contains 11 residues. Germline CDR1 is MNHEY and CDR2 is SVGEGT.

This clonotype was observed at least ten times. The V gene is TRBV6-1, the J gene TRBJ2-1, with TRBD2 matching over 8 bases. The CDR3 has 15 residues. V gave up 5 bases and J gave up 8 bases; unmatched junction bases: 11. Looked up from germline, CDR1 is MNHNS and CDR2 is SASEGT. The CDR3 nucleotides are TGTGCCAGCAGTCCCACTAGCGGAGGGTGGGATGAGCAGTTCTTC. Amino acid sequence: CASSPTSGGWDEQFF.

Details on this clonotype: Being one base from a much bigger clone, this may be a read error. The rearrangement links TRBV28 to TRBJ2-4; D unresolved. The CDR3 sequence is 12 residues long. The germline V gene has CDR1 MDHEN and CDR2 SYDVKM. With 7 bases removed from V and 12 bases from J, the gap between germline ends came to 16 bases. This chain's CDR3 is CASNFQSPTQYF. In DNA, the CDR3 is TGTGCCAGCAATTTCCAGAGCCCCACTCAGTACTTC.

This clonotype was detected many times. The rearrangement joins TRBV7-2 to TRBJ1-3, with unresolved D. Trimming took 6 bases from V and 3 from J, leaving 18 bases between them. The CDR3 extends over 16 amino acids. Germline V gene lookup returns CDR1 SGHTA and CDR2 FQGNSA. CDR3 amino acids: CASRPPSGYGGNTIYF. For the CDR3, the DNA is TGTGCCAGCAGACCACCTTCAGGATACGGTGGAAACACCATATATTTT.

This clonotype has ten or more counts. The V and J genes are TRBV2 and TRBJ1-1; no definite D call. V was clipped by 5 bases and J by 4 bases, with 11 bases between them. This CDR3 is built from 13 residues. Germline lookup yields CDR1 SNHLY and CDR2 FYNNEI. The CDR3 nucleotides are TGTGCCAGCAGTAAAGAGAGGAGCACTGAAGCTTTCTTT. Its translation is CASSKERSTEAFF. The full variable domain, its missing parts supplied by reference TRBV2 and TRBJ1-1, is EPEVTQTPSHQVTQMGQEVILRCVPISNHLYFYWYRQILGQKVEFLVSFYNNEISEKSEIFDDQFSVERPDGSNFTLKIRSTKLEDSAMYFCASSKERSTEAFFGQGTRLTVV.